Below, one T cell receptor beta chain is given with its context. The same CDR3 is also encoded by other DNA sequences in this sample. Data came from immunoSEQ multiplex PCR; TCRdb stores just in-frame clones and leaves some out. The top ten clones hold 18% of a sample with about 100,000 clones, roughly 87% of them seen once. These data originate in a study of control samples from healthy donors and cancer patients. Trimming removed 1 base from V and 4 bases from J; junction bases left unmatched: 2. The germline V gene has CDR1 SGHTA and CDR2 FQGNSA. The CDR3 is 15 amino acids. J is TRBJ2-1 and V is TRBV7-2; TRBD2 aligns across 9 bases. The source is a woman in her fifties or sixties in good health. The sample consisted of blood. CDR3 sequence (DNA): TGTGCCAGCAGCTTAGGGCGGGGGGGTTACAATGAGCAGTTCTTC. Its translation is CASSLGRGGYNEQFF.